This passage covers 2 T cell receptor delta chains from one sample sequenced in a study of gamma delta lymphoproliferative disorders and STAT genes. The receptor sequences were amplified from genomic DNA of peripheral blood mononuclear cells. TCRdb re-called the multiplex PCR reads with CATT. The table has 1,500 to 2,000 delta-chain clones, 1.9% seen once. The sequenced sample was blood. Receptors were obtained from a human donor in good health.

This clone is deemed hyperexpanded. This specimen includes other DNA sequences encoding the same CDR3. This chain links TRDV2 with TRDJ3; 7 nucleotides agree with TRDD3. V shed 1 base and J 0 bases; nucleotides not matched to a gene: 17. The germline gives CDR1 GEAIGNYY, CDR2 EKD. This CDR3 has 22 residues. CDR3 DNA: TGTGCCTGTGACACTGTAGGGGATATATCGCTATGGAGCTCCTGGGACACCCGACAGATGTTTTTC. The encoded protein is CACDTVGDISLWSSWDTRQMFF.

Regarding this clone: A far larger clone lies a single base away; this is likely a read error. The same CDR3 is also encoded by other DNA sequences in this sample. J is TRDJ3 and V is TRDV2; tentatively, D is TRDD3 (5 bases). The length of the CDR3 is 19 residues. CDR1 is GEAIGNYY, CDR2 EKD, per germline. CDR3 coding DNA: TGTGCCTGTGACACCGTCCGGGAATCCAGCTCCTGGGACACCCGGCAGATGTTTTTC. It translates to CACDTVRESSSWDTRQMFF.